These 31 T cell receptor beta chains were sequenced from one sample in a study of CD8 T cells in ankylosing spondylitis. A single record per CDR3 protein comes from TCRdb applying MiXCR to the 5' RACE reads. The sample has fewer than 200,000 distinct CDR3 sequences; about 20% are singletons. The material sequenced was blood, either unsorted or a sorted T cell fraction (not recorded which). The receptors shown here come from a male donor aged 10-30 years with ankylosing spondylitis or in good health (not recorded which).

This clonotype was recorded many times. This sequence joins TRBV11-2 and TRBJ2-2, with 10 bases identical to TRBD1. The germline V gene encodes CDR1 SGHAT and CDR2 FQNNGV. V was clipped by 3 bases and J by 5 bases; unmatched bases: 3. CDR3 length equals 15 residues. CDR3 DNA: TGTGCCAGCAGCTTCCGGACAGGGGGGACCGGGGAGCTGTTTTTT. Its protein product is CASSFRTGGTGELFF. Using reference TRBV11-2 and TRBJ2-2 for the parts outside the CDR3, the full variable domain is EAGVAQSPRYKIIEKRQSVAFWCNPISGHATLYWYQQILGQGPKLLIQFQNNGVVDDSQLPKDRFSAERLKGVDSTLKIQPAKLEDSAVYLCASSFRTGGTGELFFGEGSRLTVL.

As regards this clonotype: This clone may be a read error of a much larger clone one base away. The final CDR3 position lacks the conserved phenylalanine or tryptophan, pointing to a likely read error. The chain combines TRBV6-2 or TRBV6-3 with TRBJ2-7, with D unresolved. From germline, CDR1 is MNHEY and CDR2 SVGEGT. Trimming stripped 6 bases from V and 2 bases from J, with 14 bases between. CDR3 length: 14 amino acids. The CDR3 loop is CASRTINEPYEQYS. CDR3 nucleotide sequence: TGTGCCAGCAGAACTATCAATGAACCCTACGAGCAGTACTCC.

The rearrangement links TRBV15 to TRBJ2-7; no definite D call. Germline CDR1 and CDR2: LNHNV and YYDKDF (reference sequence). The V gene lost 0 bases and the J gene lost 2 bases, with 8 bases spanning the gap. The length of the CDR3 is 14 residues. The CDR3 region has the DNA TGTGCCACCAGCAGAGACAGCAAAACCTACGAGCAGTACGTC. The encoded protein is CATSRDSKTYEQYV.

This clonotype was observed many times. The chain employs TRBV20-1 and TRBJ2-7; D is ambiguous. The V gene lost 1 base and the J gene lost 2 bases, with 15 bases spanning the gap. There are 15 residues in the CDR3. Per germline, CDR1 DFQATT and CDR2 SNEGSKA (reference sequence). CDR3 sequence (DNA): TGCAGTGCTAGAGGTTCCGGCTCCTTAACCTACGAGCAGTACTTC. This translates into CSARGSGSLTYEQYF.

There are many counts of this clonotype. The gene calls are TRBV6-6 and TRBJ1-1, with D uncertain. Looked up from germline, CDR1 is MNHNY and CDR2 is SVGAGI (reference sequence). The CDR3 consists of 15 residues. The V gene lost 2 bases and the J gene lost 1 base, with 11 bases spanning the gap. The CDR3 is CASSYAPQPNTEAFF. The CDR3 nucleotides read TGTGCCAGCAGTTACGCGCCTCAACCGAACACTGAAGCTTTCTTT.

About this clonotype: One junction end disagrees with the germline gene, perhaps due to a read error. The chain has TRBV12-3 or TRBV12-4 and TRBJ2-1, with D tentatively TRBD1 or TRBD2 (8 bases each). The CDR3 is made up of 15 amino acids. The CDR3 loop reads CANSLAGQALSEQFF. For the CDR3, the DNA is TGTGCCAACAGTTTAGCGGGACAGGCCCTAAGTGAGCAGTTCTTC.

This clonotype was detected ten times or more. J is TRBJ1-6 and V is TRBV20-1; D unresolved. The V gene's germline CDR1 is DFQATT and CDR2 SNEGSKA (reference sequence). V was trimmed by 2 bases and J by 11 bases, leaving 10 bases between them. The CDR3 has 12 amino acids. CDR3 nucleotides: TGCAGTGCTAGATCCGGCGCGGCACCCCTCCACTTT. Translation gives CSARSGAAPLHF.

This clonotype occurred many times. This chain uses TRBV25-1 with TRBJ1-1; D remains unclear. Germline V gene lookup returns CDR1 MGHDK and CDR2 SYGVNS. V was pared by 4 bases and J by 6 bases, with 15 bases between. This CDR3 contains 14 residues. The CDR3 sequence: CASSAGAPGAEAFF. The CDR3 DNA sequence: TGTGCCAGCAGTGCGGGAGCTCCCGGCGCTGAAGCTTTCTTT. The variable domain in full, with the rest retrieved from reference TRBV25-1 and TRBJ1-1, is EADIYQTPRYLVIGTGKKITLECSQTMGHDKMYWYQQDPGMELHLIHYSYGVNSTEKGDLSSESTVSRIRTEHFPLTLESARPSHTSQYLCASSAGAPGAEAFFGQGTRLTVV.

This clonotype was seen many times. The CDR3 DNA is TGTGCCAGCACTCTGGGACTATCAGGTGTGGGCACAGATACGCAGTATTTT. Translated, it gives CASTLGLSGVGTDTQYF. V usage is TRBV6-2 or TRBV6-3 and J usage is TRBJ2-3; TRBD2 matches at 7 bases. CDR3 size: 17 residues. Germline loops: CDR1 MNHEY, CDR2 SVGEGT. The junction had 14 bases not matched to a gene; V was cut back by 7 bases and J by 1 base.

This clonotype showed up many times. The rearrangement joins TRBV4-1 to TRBJ2-1; D is perhaps TRBD2 (6 bases). V shed 5 bases and J shed 5 bases, with 22 bases lying between them. The CDR3 length is 17 residues. Germline lookup yields CDR1 MGHRA and CDR2 YSYEKL. The CDR3 DNA reads as TGCGCCAGCAGCTCGTTTAGCTCTCTAGCGCGCGACAATGAGCAGTTCTTC. It translates to CASSSFSSLARDNEQFF.

This clonotype was counted only a few times. This chain links TRBV7-9 with TRBJ1-5, with TRBD1 identical over 9 bases. Germline V gives CDR1 SEHNR, CDR2 FQNEAQ (reference sequence). This CDR3 comprises 14 residues. V shed 5 bases and J 7 bases; nucleotides not matched to a gene: 6. The CDR3 protein is CASSVTGGGQPQHF. The CDR3 DNA follows: TGTGCCAGCAGCGTTACAGGGGGCGGGCAGCCCCAGCATTTT.

This clonotype was observed at least ten times. DNA for the CDR3: TGTGCCAGCAGCTTACTAGGGGGTAGGACTGGGGCCAACGTCCTGACTTTC. As protein: CASSLLGGRTGANVLTF. This rearrangement joins TRBV5-5 to TRBJ2-6, with D tentatively TRBD1 (6 bases). This CDR3 has 17 amino acids. The V and J ends lost 2 bases and 2 bases respectively, with 14 bases between them. Germline V gene lookup returns CDR1 SGHKS and CDR2 YYEKEE (reference sequence).

This clonotype has a single count. This chain's CDR3 is CASSPQDRGRFPGELFF. CDR3 sequence (DNA): TGTGCCAGCAGCCCCCAGGACAGGGGGAGGTTCCCCGGGGAGCTGTTTTTT. The chain joins TRBV7-3 to TRBJ2-2; 10 bases agree with TRBD1. Germline V gene data show CDR1 as SGHTA and CDR2 as FQGTGA. The CDR3 runs to 17 residues. Unmatched junction bases numbered 12, after V lost 5 bases and J lost 6 bases. The full variable domain, in which reference TRBV7-3 and TRBJ2-2 provide the parts outside the CDR3, is GAGVSQTPSNKVTEKGKYVELRCDPISGHTALYWYRQSLGQGPEFLIYFQGTGAADDSGLPNDRFFAVRPEGSVSTLKIQRTERGDSAVYLCASSPQDRGRFPGELFFGEGSRLTVL.

This clonotype was detected ten times or more. The genes are TRBV4-2 and TRBJ1-4, with D possibly matching TRBD1 (5 bases). The CDR3 has 16 amino acids. The germline V and J ends were trimmed by 4 bases and 6 bases, with 18 bases remaining between them. From germline, CDR1 is LGHNA and CDR2 YNFKEQ. The CDR3 spells CASSRADPKGDEKLFF. CDR3 coding DNA: TGTGCCAGCAGCCGAGCGGACCCCAAAGGGGATGAAAAACTGTTTTTT.

V is TRBV24-1 and J is TRBJ2-5; D is possibly TRBD1 (5 bases). V was trimmed by 2 bases and J by 6 bases, leaving 12 bases between them. The CDR3 extends over 14 amino acids. The germline gives CDR1 KGHDR, CDR2 SFDVKD. The CDR3 DNA reads as TGTGCCACCAGTGATTCCCAGGGTGCGCAGACCCAGTACTTC. It codes for CATSDSQGAQTQYF.

This clonotype was seen many times. This sequence joins TRBV7-3 and TRBJ1-1; D not certain. Trimming removed 5 bases at V and 7 bases at J, with 11 bases between. Germline CDR1 is SGHTA and CDR2 is FQGTGA. The length of the CDR3 is 12 residues. CDR3 in DNA: TGTGCCAGCAGCCCCGGGAGGGTTGAAGCTTTCTTT. This encodes CASSPGRVEAFF. Full variable domain (missing parts from reference TRBV7-3 and TRBJ1-1): GAGVSQTPSNKVTEKGKYVELRCDPISGHTALYWYRQSLGQGPEFLIYFQGTGAADDSGLPNDRFFAVRPEGSVSTLKIQRTERGDSAVYLCASSPGRVEAFFGQGTRLTVV.

This clonotype was found once. The genes are TRBV23-1 and TRBJ2-5; D could derive from TRBD1 or TRBD2 (5 bases each). TRBV23-1 is noted as an ORF with a role that remains uncertain. The CDR3 spans 15 residues. Trimming took 4 bases from V and 1 from J, leaving 13 bases between them. The CDR3 protein is CASSRYRGPQETQYF. The CDR3 DNA reads as TGCGCCAGCAGTCGATACCGGGGCCCCCAAGAGACCCAGTACTTC.

The V and J genes are TRBV28 and TRBJ2-1; 12 bases line up with TRBD2. There are 17 residues in the CDR3. Germline CDR1 is MDHEN and CDR2 is SYDVKM. J lost 2 bases, V lost 5 bases, and 7 bases had no gene match. In DNA, the CDR3 is TGTGCCAGCAGTACAACCTCTAGCGGGAGGGCCTACAATGAGCAGTTCTTC. Translated, it gives CASSTTSSGRAYNEQFF.

This clonotype was counted ten times or more. CDR3 bases: TGTGCCAGCAGCCAAGGAACTAGCTTCTCAAATACGCAGTATTTT. Protein product: CASSQGTSFSNTQYF. The V and J genes are TRBV5-5 and TRBJ2-3; the D gene is possibly TRBD2 (6 bases). With 4 bases removed from V and 7 bases from J, the gap between germline ends came to 19 bases. Germline CDR1 is SGHKS and CDR2 is YYEKEE (reference sequence). CDR3 length: 15 residues.

This clonotype occurred many times. This chain connects TRBV12-3 or TRBV12-4 to TRBJ1-5, with TRBD1 matching 7 bases. The CDR3 contains 18 residues. V lost 4 bases to trimming and J lost 0 bases; unmatched junction nucleotides: 12. The CDR3 region is CASSSLRGGGDSNQPQHF. The CDR3, as DNA: TGTGCCAGCAGTTCGCTTAGAGGGGGCGGTGATAGCAATCAGCCCCAGCATTTT.

This clonotype was seen only a few times. The chain links TRBV12-3 or TRBV12-4 to TRBJ1-5; 10 bases are shared with TRBD1. The junction had 11 bases not matched to a gene; V was cut back by 6 bases and J by 0 bases. CDR3 length: 18 residues. The CDR3 loop is CASSPRQGAYPSNQPQHF. CDR3 nucleotides: TGTGCCAGCAGCCCTCGACAGGGGGCCTATCCTAGCAATCAGCCCCAGCATTTT.

This clonotype was seen at least ten times. The rearrangement uses TRBV7-6 and TRBJ2-5, with 9 bases that match TRBD1. CDR1 and CDR2 (germline): SGHVS, FNYEAQ. V was clipped by 4 bases and J by 6 bases; unmatched bases: 15. CDR3 length: 17 amino acids. CDR3 sequence reads: CASSSRAPGQGEKTQYF. Written as DNA, the CDR3 is TGTGCCAGCAGCTCACGGGCCCCGGGACAGGGCGAGAAGACCCAGTACTTC.

The chain combines TRBV5-4 with TRBJ2-7; TRBD2 matches 8 bases. In germline, CDR1 is SGHNT, CDR2 YYREEE (reference sequence). The CDR3 consists of 13 residues. Trimming removed 4 bases from V and 5 bases from J; junction bases left unmatched: 5. CDR3 sequence reads: CASSPAGVNEQYF. As DNA, the CDR3 is TGTGCCAGCAGCCCAGCGGGAGTTAACGAGCAGTACTTC.

This clonotype was observed many times. CDR3 residues: CASSQDPRGRETQYF. The CDR3 nucleotides read TGCGCCAGCAGCCAAGATCCCAGGGGTCGGGAGACCCAGTACTTC. J is TRBJ2-5 and V is TRBV4-3, with D possibly TRBD1 on 6 matching bases. The CDR3 loop spans 15 amino acids. The V and J ends lost 0 bases and 5 bases respectively, with 13 bases between them. The germline V gene has CDR1 LGHNA and CDR2 YSLEER.

Ten or more counts support this clonotype. The chain carries TRBV6-2 or TRBV6-3 and TRBJ2-1; 8 bases are a match to TRBD2. The CDR3 length is 14 residues. J was trimmed by 8 bases and V by 6 bases; bases with no gene match: 9. CDR1 and CDR2 from the germline V gene are MNHEY and SVGEGT. The CDR3 DNA is TGTGCCAGCAGACCAGCGGGAGCGTTTGATGAGCAGTTCTTC. It specifies CASRPAGAFDEQFF.

This clonotype was detected ten times or more. The rearrangement uses TRBV28 and TRBJ2-2, with 10 positions matching TRBD1. CDR3 length: 20 residues. J lost 1 base, V lost 6 bases, and 17 bases had no gene match. From germline, CDR1 is MDHEN and CDR2 SYDVKM. The CDR3 DNA sequence: TGTGCCAGCAGGAATTTGGGGACAGGGGCGCTTAGAGGGAACACCGGGGAGCTGTTTTTT. This encodes CASRNLGTGALRGNTGELFF.

The chain is built from TRBV6-4 and TRBJ2-1; TRBD2 agrees at 10 bases. V lost 1 base and J lost 6; bases outside the gene matches: 6. Germline lookup yields CDR1 MRHNA and CDR2 SNTAGT. The CDR3 contains 16 residues. This CDR3 reads CASSDYSGRAGNEQFF. The CDR3 coding sequence is TGTGCCAGCAGTGACTACAGCGGGAGGGCCGGCAATGAGCAGTTCTTC.

This clonotype was seen at least ten times. This chain uses TRBV29-1 with TRBJ2-1; 13 bases fit TRBD2. The junction had 8 bases not matched to a gene; V was cut back by 6 bases and J by 3 bases. This CDR3 is 16 amino acids long. The germline V gene has CDR1 SQVTM and CDR2 ANQGSEA. The DNA of the CDR3 is TGCAGCGTGATCGGACTAGCGGGAGTTGGCTACAATGAGCAGTTCTTC. It yields the protein CSVIGLAGVGYNEQFF.

At least ten counts were recorded for this clonotype. The V and J genes are TRBV5-1 and TRBJ1-5; D is unclear. Germline values: CDR1 SGHRS, CDR2 YFSETQ. The CDR3 covers 15 residues. V lost 4 bases and J 2 bases, leaving 13 bases between the germline ends. CDR3 DNA sequence: TGCGCCAGCAGCCCATTCGGACGGGGCAATCAGCCCCAGCATTTT. This codes for CASSPFGRGNQPQHF.

This clonotype was counted ten times or more. The genes are TRBV3-1 and TRBJ1-5; D gene ambiguous. Germline V gene sequence: CDR1 LGHDT, CDR2 YNNKEL (reference sequence). The V and J ends lost 1 base and 4 bases respectively, with 11 bases between them. This CDR3 spans 15 amino acids. CDR3 in amino acids: CASSQGQNRNQPQHF. In DNA form, the CDR3 reads TGTGCCAGCAGCCAAGGGCAGAATCGTAATCAGCCCCAGCATTTT.

This clonotype was counted only a few times. This chain connects TRBV6-5 to TRBJ2-7; TRBD1 agrees at 7 bases. V dropped 4 bases and J dropped 6; count of bases not matched to a gene: 18. Germline loops: CDR1 MNHEY, CDR2 SVGAGI. The CDR3 contains 17 residues. The chain's CDR3 is CASSSATRQGTLLEQYF. The DNA for the CDR3 is TGTGCCAGCAGTTCCGCGACCCGACAGGGCACCCTCCTCGAGCAGTACTTC.